This T cell receptor (beta chain) originates from a study of OX40 agonist ivuxolimab in advanced cancers. Study context: Head and neck, renal cell, melanoma or hepatocellular carcinoma were the cancers that dose-escalation patients had. Eligibility rules accepted prior anti-PD-1, anti-PD-L1 or anti-CTLA-4 therapy, and 35% to 40% had some.

Using immunoSEQ multiplex PCR, the repertoire was profiled, and TCRdb retains in-frame clones only, with some absent. The sample shows tens of thousands of clones, roughly nine tenths of them seen only once. Trimming took 6 bases from V and 5 from J, leaving 22 bases between them. CDR3 length: 16 residues. Germline V gene sequence: CDR1 MDHEN, CDR2 SYDVKM. The sample consisted of CD4+ or CD8+ T cells sorted from blood, taken in a trial of the OX40 agonist ivuxolimab. This chain uses TRBV28 with TRBJ2-5; D is perhaps TRBD1 (8 bases). The receptor was isolated from an adult with an advanced solid tumor such as melanoma, head and neck, liver or kidney cancer. The CDR3 nucleotides read TGTGCCAGCAGCCCCCGGACAGGGAGGGCCCGGGAGACCCAGTACTTC. Encoded protein: CASSPRTGRARETQYF.